Detailed here is one TCR beta chain. This specimen belongs to a study of siplizumab effects on memory and regulatory T cells. Produced via immunoSEQ multiplex PCR; TCRdb's table is partial and in-frame only. This table has tens of thousands of clones, around 80% appearing once. The receptor was isolated from a human donor in good health. Sequenced material: memory CD4+ T cells sorted from blood.

The CDR3 reads CASSEFSQVGEAFF. The CDR3 bases are TGTGCCAGCAGTGAATTCTCGCAGGTGGGTGAAGCTTTCTTT. The chain links TRBV6-1 to TRBJ1-1; no firm D call. This CDR3 has 14 residues. V lost 2 bases and J 7 bases, leaving 14 bases between the germline ends. CDR1 and CDR2 (germline): MNHNS, SASEGT.